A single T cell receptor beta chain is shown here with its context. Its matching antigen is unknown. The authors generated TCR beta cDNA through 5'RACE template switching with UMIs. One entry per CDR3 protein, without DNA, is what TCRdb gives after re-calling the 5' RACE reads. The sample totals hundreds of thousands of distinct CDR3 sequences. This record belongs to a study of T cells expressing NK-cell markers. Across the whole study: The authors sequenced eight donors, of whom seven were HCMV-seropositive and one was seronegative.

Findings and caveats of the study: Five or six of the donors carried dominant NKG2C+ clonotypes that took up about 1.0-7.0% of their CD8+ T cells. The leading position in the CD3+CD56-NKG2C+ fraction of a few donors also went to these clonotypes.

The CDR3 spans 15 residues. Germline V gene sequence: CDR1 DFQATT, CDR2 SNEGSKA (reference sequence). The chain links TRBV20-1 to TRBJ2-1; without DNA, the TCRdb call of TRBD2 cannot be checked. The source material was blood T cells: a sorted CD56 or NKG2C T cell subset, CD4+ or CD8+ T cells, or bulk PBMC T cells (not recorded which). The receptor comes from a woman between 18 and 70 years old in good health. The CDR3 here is CSARDSGLPYNEQFF.